The rows below give T cell receptor beta chains drawn from one sample of a study of T cells after yellow fever vaccination. MiXCR, applied by TCRdb to the 5' RACE reads, yields one record per CDR3 protein. This table has roughly 70,000 distinct CDR3 sequences, over 7.5% appearing once. The sequencing used CD8+ T cells sorted from PBMCs, collected on the day of the yellow fever booster vaccination. The receptors shown here come from a man between 25 and 39 years old who received the YFV17D yellow fever vaccine. Each CDR3 is given with its conserved first and last residue. A D gene is named only where the DNA matches it firmly. Size values are once, few and many counts, or a class for expanded clones, and some rows have none.

v_call,d_call,j_call,clone_size,cdr3_aa,cdr3_nt
TRBV7-8,NA,TRBJ2-7,few,CASSSPGRSYEQYF,TGTGCCAGCAGCTCCCCGGGGCGGTCCTACGAGCAGTACTTC
TRBV9,TRBD1,TRBJ2-1,NA,CASSAGQGIVNEQFF,TGTGCCAGCAGCGCCGGACAGGGTATAGTAAATGAGCAGTTCTTC
TRBV7-2,NA,TRBJ2-7,NA,CASSLAPSLGYEQYF,TGTGCCAGCAGCTTAGCGCCTAGCCTGGGCTACGAGCAGTACTTC
TRBV29-1,NA,TRBJ2-5,few,CSVPGPTEETQYF,TGCAGCGTACCGGGTCCTACCGAAGAGACCCAGTACTTC
TRBV27,NA,TRBJ2-2,many,CASTNPGTGELFF,TGTGCCAGCACTAACCCCGGGACCGGGGAGCTGTTTTTT
TRBV6-2/TRBV6-3,TRBD1,TRBJ2-1,NA,CASSYSVGDSSYNEQFF,TGTGCCAGCAGTTACTCGGTTGGGGACAGCTCCTACAATGAGCAGTTCTTC
TRBV5-1,TRBD2,TRBJ2-1,NA,CASSSEGGPYEQFF,TGCGCCAGCAGCTCGGAGGGAGGGCCATATGAGCAGTTCTTC
TRBV4-2,NA,TRBJ2-1,few,CASSQAISPYNEQFF,TGTGCCAGCAGCCAAGCGATTAGCCCCTACAATGAGCAGTTCTTC
TRBV7-7,NA,TRBJ2-1,few,CASSPSAGYYNEQFF,TGTGCCAGCAGCCCATCGGCGGGGTACTACAATGAGCAGTTCTTC
TRBV5-5,NA,TRBJ2-3,NA,CASSLSPGLVDTQYF,TGTGCCAGCAGCTTGTCTCCGGGATTAGTAGATACGCAGTATTTT
TRBV6-1,NA,TRBJ2-1,many,CASSPGSRNEQFF,TGTGCCAGCAGCCCGGGGAGTAGGAATGAGCAGTTCTTC
TRBV2,NA,TRBJ2-7,NA,CASLGDYGGLHEQYF,TGTGCCAGCTTGGGGGATTATGGGGGGCTCCACGAGCAGTACTTC
TRBV7-2,NA,TRBJ2-1,NA,CASSLVGDWGNEQFF,TGTGCCAGCAGCTTAGTCGGGGATTGGGGCAATGAGCAGTTCTTC
TRBV6-1,TRBD2,TRBJ2-1,NA,CASSRASGGYNEQFF,TGTGCCAGCAGCCGTGCTAGCGGGGGTTACAATGAGCAGTTCTTC
TRBV6-5,NA,TRBJ2-1,few,CASSYGEAGGEQFF,TGTGCCAGCAGTTACGGCGAAGCGGGCGGGGAGCAGTTCTTC
TRBV5-5,NA,TRBJ2-2,NA,CASSFDIQPGELFF,TGTGCCAGCAGCTTTGACATACAGCCCGGGGAGCTGTTTTTT
TRBV10-3,TRBD1,TRBJ2-2,NA,CAISESQGDDGELFF,TGTGCCATCAGTGAGTCCCAGGGGGACGACGGGGAGCTGTTTTTT
TRBV6-2/TRBV6-3,NA,TRBJ2-7,NA,CASTMLTDSYEQYF,TGTGCCAGCACAATGTTGACGGACTCCTACGAGCAGTACTTC
TRBV20-1,TRBD1,TRBJ1-4,few,CSARDGGAGGNEKLFF,TGCAGTGCTAGAGATGGTGGGGCAGGGGGAAATGAAAAACTGTTTTTT
TRBV19,TRBD2,TRBJ2-7,many,CASRPLAGSYEQYF,TGTGCCAGTAGACCTTTAGCGGGATCCTACGAGCAGTACTTC
TRBV7-2,TRBD1,TRBJ2-7,NA,CASSDRGRAYDEQYF,TGTGCCAGCAGCGACAGGGGCAGGGCCTATGACGAGCAGTACTTC
TRBV11-2,NA,TRBJ1-2,few,CASSLGGRPHFYGYTF,TGTGCCAGCAGCTTAGGCGGGAGGCCCCACTTCTATGGCTACACCTTC
TRBV5-6,NA,TRBJ2-1,NA,CASGPGLLNEQFF,TGTGCCAGCGGCCCCGGGCTTCTCAATGAGCAGTTCTTC
TRBV20-1,TRBD2,TRBJ2-3,few,CSAGGLADTDTQYF,TGCAGTGCTGGGGGACTAGCGGACACAGATACGCAGTATTTT
TRBV10-2,NA,TRBJ2-5,few,CASEGGQETQYF,TGCGCCAGCGAGGGGGGTCAAGAGACCCAGTACTTC
TRBV20-1,NA,TRBJ1-2,few,CSARYSGFGYTF,TGCAGTGCTAGATATTCTGGTTTTGGCTACACCTTC
TRBV11-2,NA,TRBJ2-7,NA,CANSLEWGITEYEQYF,TGTGCCAACAGCTTAGAGTGGGGGATAACCGAATACGAGCAGTACTTC
TRBV7-9,TRBD2,TRBJ2-1,few,CASSWSAGSSYNEQFF,TGTGCCAGCAGCTGGTCAGCGGGATCCTCCTACAATGAGCAGTTCTTC
TRBV27,TRBD2,TRBJ2-5,NA,CASSPQPGTSGGSQETQYF,TGTGCCAGCAGTCCCCAACCCGGGACTAGCGGGGGGAGCCAAGAGACCCAGTACTTC
TRBV6-2/TRBV6-3,TRBD1,TRBJ2-7,few,CASSYSTLTGDPYEQYF,TGTGCCAGCAGTTACTCGACCTTAACAGGGGATCCATACGAGCAGTACTTC
TRBV11-2,TRBD1,TRBJ2-7,many,CASSLPGGPHEQYF,TGTGCCAGCAGCTTACCAGGGGGCCCCCACGAGCAGTACTTC
TRBV2,TRBD1,TRBJ2-6,NA,CASSLGTGVISGANVLTF,TGTGCCAGCAGTTTAGGGACAGGGGTGATCTCTGGGGCCAACGTCCTGACTTTC
TRBV21-1,NA,TRBJ2-3,many,CASVQSLDTQYF,TGTGCCAGCGTCCAAAGTTTAGATACGCAGTATTTT
TRBV12-3/TRBV12-4,NA,TRBJ2-5,medium-sized,CASSRQGAGLETQYF,TGTGCCAGCAGCAGACAGGGAGCGGGGTTAGAGACCCAGTACTTC
TRBV5-4,NA,TRBJ1-5,few,CASSLKDQPQHF,TGTGCCAGCAGCTTGAAGGATCAGCCCCAGCATTTT
TRBV6-2/TRBV6-3,NA,TRBJ1-2,many,CASETAYGYTF,TGTGCCAGTGAGACGGCCTATGGCTACACCTTC
TRBV4-3,TRBD1,TRBJ1-4,few,CASSHLTGGEEKLFF,TGCGCCAGCAGCCACTTGACAGGGGGTGAAGAAAAACTGTTTTTT
TRBV7-6,TRBD2,TRBJ2-2,many,CASSSAFGGSDAGELFF,TGTGCCAGCAGCTCGGCTTTCGGCGGGAGCGATGCCGGGGAGCTGTTTTTT
TRBV6-1,TRBD2,TRBJ2-1,few,CASSHSGSGYNEQFF,TGTGCCAGCAGCCATAGCGGGAGCGGGTACAATGAGCAGTTCTTC
TRBV29-1,NA,TRBJ2-7,many,CSVDDGSGYEQYF,TGCAGCGTTGATGACGGCTCTGGCTACGAGCAGTACTTC
TRBV15,NA,TRBJ1-5,NA,CATSLWGTGSQPQHF,TGTGCCACCAGCCTTTGGGGGACCGGTAGTCAGCCCCAGCATTTT
TRBV14,NA,TRBJ2-3,NA,CASSIGTTDTQYF,TGTGCCAGCAGCATCGGGACCACAGATACGCAGTATTTT
TRBV9,NA,TRBJ2-5,NA,CASSVLAQLQETQYF,TGTGCCAGCAGCGTACTAGCGCAGCTCCAAGAGACCCAGTACTTC
TRBV4-3,NA,TRBJ1-1,few,CASSQALQVGNTEAFF,TGCGCCAGCAGCCAAGCGCTCCAGGTGGGGAACACTGAAGCTTTCTTT
TRBV6-2/TRBV6-3,NA,TRBJ2-1,few,CASDTGGGLVNEQFF,TGTGCCAGCGACACAGGGGGGGGCTTGGTGAATGAGCAGTTCTTC
TRBV28,NA,TRBJ2-1,NA,CASSLSDSSYNEQFF,TGTGCCAGCAGTTTATCGGATAGCTCCTACAATGAGCAGTTCTTC
TRBV5-4,NA,TRBJ2-2,NA,CASSLSETGELFF,TGTGCCAGCAGCTTGAGCGAAACCGGGGAGCTGTTTTTT
TRBV7-3,NA,TRBJ2-7,NA,CASSAWGPREQYF,TGTGCCAGCAGCGCATGGGGCCCAAGAGAGCAGTACTTC
TRBV29-1,NA,TRBJ2-5,few,CSCGLSQETQYF,TGCAGTTGTGGACTGAGCCAAGAGACCCAGTACTTC
TRBV11-1,TRBD2,TRBJ2-2,few,CASSLTRGLAENTGELFF,TGTGCCAGCAGCTTAACCAGAGGACTAGCGGAAAACACCGGGGAGCTGTTTTTT
TRBV7-2,TRBD2,TRBJ2-1,few,CASSLVAGEQFF,TGTGCCAGCAGCTTAGTAGCGGGAGAGCAGTTCTTC
TRBV29-1,TRBD2,TRBJ2-1,NA,CSAGLAGVNEQFF,TGCAGCGCAGGACTAGCGGGAGTCAATGAGCAGTTCTTC
TRBV27,NA,TRBJ1-5,NA,CASSPGTENQPQHF,TGTGCCAGCAGTCCCGGGACGGAAAATCAGCCCCAGCATTTT
TRBV11-2,NA,TRBJ1-1,few,CASSFSGGGGTEAFF,TGTGCCAGCAGCTTCTCGGGGGGGGGCGGCACTGAAGCTTTCTTT
TRBV4-2,NA,TRBJ2-2,NA,CASSQVGLGTGELFF,TGTGCCAGCAGCCAAGTTGGCCTCGGAACCGGGGAGCTGTTTTTT
TRBV20-1,TRBD2,TRBJ2-3,many,CSATTSERTDTQYF,TGCAGTGCTACTACTAGCGAACGCACAGATACGCAGTATTTT
TRBV21-1,NA,TRBJ2-7,NA,CASSKRGGTAYEQYF,TGTGCCAGCAGCAAAAGGGGCGGAACAGCCTACGAGCAGTACTTC
TRBV5-1,TRBD2,TRBJ2-1,many,CASSPKGTSGRNEQFF,TGCGCCAGCAGCCCCAAGGGGACTAGCGGGAGGAACGAGCAGTTCTTC
TRBV5-1,TRBD2,TRBJ2-1,medium-sized,CASSGGLAKYNEQFF,TGCGCCAGCAGCGGCGGACTAGCTAAATACAATGAGCAGTTCTTC